The source of this T cell receptor beta chain is a study of blood T cell repertoires in COVID-19. Study details: COVID-19 samples from acute and convalescent phases originated in the United States, Italy and Spain.

This table comes from immunoSEQ multiplex PCR, and its TCRdb copy is limited to in-frame clones, with some not included. This table has approximately 300,000 clones, around four fifths appearing once. There are 15 residues in the CDR3. V gave up 2 bases and J gave up 0 bases, with 10 bases separating them. Germline V CDR1 and CDR2: SGHRS, YFSETQ. The sample was peripheral blood. The TCR sequence derives from a woman in her fifties or sixties with acute or convalescent COVID-19. The rearrangement uses TRBV5-1 and TRBJ2-3; the D gene is possibly TRBD1 (5 bases). CDR3 DNA sequence: TGCGCCAGCAGCTTCAGGGCACCTAGCACAGATACGCAGTATTTT. Amino acid sequence: CASSFRAPSTDTQYF.